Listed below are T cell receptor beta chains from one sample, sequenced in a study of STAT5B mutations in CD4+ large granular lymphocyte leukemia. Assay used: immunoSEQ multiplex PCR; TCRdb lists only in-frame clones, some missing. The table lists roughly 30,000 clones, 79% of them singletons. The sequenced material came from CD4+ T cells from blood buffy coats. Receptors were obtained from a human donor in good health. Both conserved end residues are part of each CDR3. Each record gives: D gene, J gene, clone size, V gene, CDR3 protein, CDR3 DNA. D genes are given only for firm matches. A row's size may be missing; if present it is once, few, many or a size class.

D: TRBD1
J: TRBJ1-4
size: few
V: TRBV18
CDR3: CASSTGTGNEKLFF
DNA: TGTGCCAGCTCAACCGGGACAGGGAATGAAAAACTGTTTTTT

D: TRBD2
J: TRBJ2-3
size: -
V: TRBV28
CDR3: CASWGLAGTTDTQYF
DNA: TGTGCCAGCTGGGGACTAGCGGGGACCACAGATACGCAGTATTTT

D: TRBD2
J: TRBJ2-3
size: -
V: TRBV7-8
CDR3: CASSLGTSGTTDTQYF
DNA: TGTGCCAGCAGCCTCGGGACTAGCGGGACCACAGATACGCAGTATTTT

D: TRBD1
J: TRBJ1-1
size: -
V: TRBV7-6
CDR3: CASSPTAGQSWNTEAFF
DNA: TGTGCCAGCAGCCCCACGGCGGGACAGAGCTGGAACACTGAAGCTTTCTTT

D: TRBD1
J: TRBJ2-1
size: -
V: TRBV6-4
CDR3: CALKVRGYKNEQFF
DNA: TGTGCCCTGAAGGTCAGGGGGTATAAGAATGAGCAGTTCTTC

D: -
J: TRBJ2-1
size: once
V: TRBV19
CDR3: CASSIGFGQSYNEQFF
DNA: TGTGCCAGTAGTATAGGTTTCGGACAGTCCTACAATGAGCAGTTCTTC

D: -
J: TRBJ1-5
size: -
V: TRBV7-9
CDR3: CASSLSIAARSPQPQHF
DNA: TGTGCCAGCAGCTTAAGTATCGCTGCGCGAAGTCCTCAGCCCCAGCATTTT

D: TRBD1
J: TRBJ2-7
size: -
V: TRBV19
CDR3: CASSARTGSYEQYF
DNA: TGTGCCAGTAGTGCGCGGACAGGCTCCTACGAGCAGTACTTC

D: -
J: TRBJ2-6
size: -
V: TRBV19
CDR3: CASSINPEPGANVLTF
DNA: TGTGCCAGTAGTATAAATCCAGAGCCCGGGGCCAACGTCCTGACTTTC

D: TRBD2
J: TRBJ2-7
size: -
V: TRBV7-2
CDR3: CASSLVLAGGREQYF
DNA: TGTGCCAGCAGCTTAGTCCTAGCGGGGGGGCGAGAGCAGTACTTC

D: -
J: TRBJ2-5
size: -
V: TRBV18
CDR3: CASSPAQVVETQYF
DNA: TGTGCCAGCTCACCAGCGCAAGTAGTGGAGACCCAGTACTTC

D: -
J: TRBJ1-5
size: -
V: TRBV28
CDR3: CASRKSGTQPQHF
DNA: TGTGCCAGCAGAAAGTCAGGGACTCAGCCCCAGCATTTT

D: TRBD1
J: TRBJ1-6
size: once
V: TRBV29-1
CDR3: CSVEEGGEGTLHF
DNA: TGCAGCGTTGAAGAAGGGGGCGAAGGAACCCTCCACTTT

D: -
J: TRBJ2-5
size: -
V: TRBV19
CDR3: CASSIGPQGPNQETQYF
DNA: TGTGCCAGTAGTATAGGTCCCCAGGGGCCTAACCAAGAGACCCAGTACTTC

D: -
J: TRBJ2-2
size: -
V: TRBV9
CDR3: CASRVGHATGELFF
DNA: TGTGCCAGCAGAGTAGGACATGCCACCGGGGAGCTGTTTTTT

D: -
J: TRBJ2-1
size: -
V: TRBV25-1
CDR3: CASSGYNEQFF
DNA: TGTGCCAGCAGTGGATACAATGAGCAGTTCTTC

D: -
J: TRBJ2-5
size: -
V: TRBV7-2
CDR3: CASSLVPSAETQYF
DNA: TGTGCCAGCAGCTTAGTACCTAGCGCGGAGACCCAGTACTTC

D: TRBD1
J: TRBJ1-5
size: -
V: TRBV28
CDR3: CASSLISGGQGDYSNQPQHF
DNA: TGTGCCAGCAGCTTAATAAGCGGGGGACAGGGAGACTATAGCAATCAGCCCCAGCATTTT

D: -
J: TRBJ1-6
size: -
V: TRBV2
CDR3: CASTGQGRSYNSPLHF
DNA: TGTGCCAGCACCGGGCAGGGGCGCTCCTATAATTCACCCCTCCACTTT

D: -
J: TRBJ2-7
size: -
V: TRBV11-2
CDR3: CASSLLFSYEQYF
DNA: TGTGCCAGCAGCTTACTATTTTCCTACGAGCAGTACTTC

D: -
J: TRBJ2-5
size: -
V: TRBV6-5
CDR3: CASSSSGPGSQYF
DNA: TGTGCCAGCAGCTCCAGTGGCCCGGGTTCTCAGTACTTC

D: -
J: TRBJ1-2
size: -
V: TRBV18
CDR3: CASSPETGGYTF
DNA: TGTGCCAGCTCACCTGAGACAGGTGGCTACACCTTC

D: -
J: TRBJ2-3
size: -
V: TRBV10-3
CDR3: CAISEATDTQYF
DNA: TGTGCCATCAGTGAGGCCACAGATACGCAGTATTTT

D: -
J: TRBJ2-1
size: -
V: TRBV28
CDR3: CASSLFGGQQENEQFF
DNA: TGTGCCAGCAGTTTATTTGGGGGGCAACAGGAAAATGAGCAGTTCTTC

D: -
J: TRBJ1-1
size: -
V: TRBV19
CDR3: CASSMEGYPTEAFF
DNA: TGTGCCAGTAGTATGGAGGGGTATCCCACTGAAGCTTTCTTT

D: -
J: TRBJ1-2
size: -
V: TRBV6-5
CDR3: CASSYSKTDSYGYTF
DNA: TGTGCCAGCAGTTACTCGAAAACGGACAGCTATGGCTACACCTTC

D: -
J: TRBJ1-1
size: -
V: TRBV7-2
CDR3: CASSLGVQIPVQDGEVAFF
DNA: TGTGCCAGCAGCTTAGGAGTACAGATACCAGTACAGGACGGCGAGGTAGCTTTCTTT

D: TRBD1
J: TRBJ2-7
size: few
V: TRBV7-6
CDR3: CASSLDRGEQYF
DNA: TGTGCCAGCAGCCTTGACAGGGGCGAGCAGTACTTC

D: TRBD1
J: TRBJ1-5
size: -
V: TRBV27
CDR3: CASSTRQGTNQPQHF
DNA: TGTGCCAGCAGTACCCGACAGGGTACTAATCAGCCCCAGCATTTT

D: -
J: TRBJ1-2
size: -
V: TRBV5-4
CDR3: CASSQAGGPRYGYTF
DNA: TGTGCCAGCAGCCAAGCGGGGGGACCGAGATATGGCTACACCTTC

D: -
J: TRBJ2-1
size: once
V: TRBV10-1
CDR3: CASSDGGWGEQFF
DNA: TGCGCCAGCAGTGATGGTGGGTGGGGTGAGCAGTTCTTC

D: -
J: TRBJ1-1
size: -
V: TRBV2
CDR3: CASSLTEEAFF
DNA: TGTGCCAGCAGTCTGACAGAAGAAGCTTTCTTT

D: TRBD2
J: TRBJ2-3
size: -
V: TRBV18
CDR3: CASSPSRTSGGSTDTQYF
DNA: TGTGCCAGCTCACCATCAAGGACTAGCGGGGGAAGCACAGATACGCAGTATTTT

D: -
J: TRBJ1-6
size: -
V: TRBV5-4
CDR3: CASSTWGRGPYNSPLHF
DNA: TGTGCCAGCAGTACCTGGGGCAGGGGCCCCTATAATTCACCCCTCCACTTT

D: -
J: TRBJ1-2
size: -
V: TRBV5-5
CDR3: CASSPGGAYGYTF
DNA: TGTGCCAGCAGCCCCGGAGGGGCCTATGGCTACACCTTC

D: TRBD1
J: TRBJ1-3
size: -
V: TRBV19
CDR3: CASRTTGGFSGNTIYF
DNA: TGTGCCTCCCGGACGACAGGGGGTTTCTCTGGAAACACCATATATTTT

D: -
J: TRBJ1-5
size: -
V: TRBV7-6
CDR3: CASSLEGDENQPQHF
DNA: TGTGCCAGCAGCTTAGAAGGAGACGAAAATCAGCCCCAGCATTTT

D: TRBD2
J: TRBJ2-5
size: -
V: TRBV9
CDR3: CASNTGRSGGARETQYF
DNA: TGTGCCAGCAACACTGGTCGGAGCGGGGGGGCCAGGGAGACCCAGTACTTC

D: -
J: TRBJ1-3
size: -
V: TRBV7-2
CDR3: CASSYREVGNTIYF
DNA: TGTGCCAGCAGCTACAGGGAAGTAGGAAACACCATATATTTT

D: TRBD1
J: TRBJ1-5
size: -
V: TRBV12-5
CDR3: CASGLGTGQRQPQHF
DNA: TGTGCTAGTGGTTTGGGGACAGGGCAGCGCCAGCCCCAGCATTTT

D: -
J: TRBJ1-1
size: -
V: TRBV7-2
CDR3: CASSFGGDTQGAFF
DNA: TGTGCCAGCAGCTTTGGGGGGGACACCCAGGGAGCTTTCTTT

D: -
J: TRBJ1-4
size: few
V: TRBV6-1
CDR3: CASSEPGGRGKLFF
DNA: TGTGCCAGCAGTGAACCCGGGGGCCGAGGAAAACTGTTTTTT

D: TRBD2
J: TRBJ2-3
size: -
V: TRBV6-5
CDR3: CASSYASGGPDTQYF
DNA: TGTGCCAGCAGTTACGCTAGCGGGGGACCAGATACGCAGTATTTT